This TCR beta chain comes out of a study of cytomegalovirus exposure and HLA in healthy donors (dated by TCRdb to the late 2010s). Broadly, across the study: An earlier analysis of 587 of the donors reported more than 250 Gb of sequence data and 120 million or so unique TCR beta sequences from about 179 million T cells. An early release that covered around 590 HLA-typed donors contained about 300 gigabases of sequencing data and some 87 million unique TCR sequences. In addition to the first cohort of 666 subjects, a separate validation cohort of approximately 130 different subjects was used. Every repertoire in the discovery cohort had been generated on one and the same sequencing platform. Donor age, sex, ethnicity and CMV serostatus were compiled together with the repertoire data. Using immunosequencing, the study profiled T cell repertoires from around 670 subjects and related those repertoires to cytomegalovirus serostatus. In the later analysis, no new phenotypic data were used to find candidate immune exposures; instead, reliance was placed on TCR beta sequences and their occurrence across donors. Typing coverage differed by locus: A, B, C, DRB1 and DQB1 were typed in about 629-640 donors, DQA1 in about 510, DPA1 in some 610, and DPB1 in just under 480. The study aimed to test whether cataloging public T cell receptors could reveal signatures of past pathogen exposure. About five DR-DQ haplotypes were treated as single units for association and clustering because of strong linkage in the cohort. High-throughput TCR immunosequencing, statistical association of individual TCRs with disease status, and machine learning were combined to predict cytomegalovirus infection status. Among 300 to 500 genotyped donors of the cohort, an average of approximately 200,000 unique TCR beta nucleotide sequences was sequenced per donor, of which about 18% were non-productive. HLA typing included class I and class II loci at four-digit resolution. The genetic ancestry cluster associated with self-reported Caucasian donors included over 65% of the approximately 400 genotyped donors. In an earlier analysis of roughly 600 of the donors, high-throughput TCR beta sequencing was used to judge whether each TCR beta V gene segment behaved as functional or pseudogenic. A later analysis re-analyzed previously published TCR beta repertoires from roughly 600 donors and added high-resolution HLA genotyping to study TCR occurrence patterns. Genome-wide SNP genotypes for about 65% of the roughly 670 donors were used in a later genetic analysis, which treated that subset as a discovery cohort.

Receptors were amplified or captured by the immunoSEQ multiplex PCR assay. A mixture of 60 forward primers for TCR Vbeta segments and 13 reverse primers for TCR Jbeta segments was used in the multiplex PCR. Amplification of the CDR3 region of rearranged TCR beta genes was performed with a multiplex PCR assay on genomic DNA. The Illumina HiSeq System was used to sequence the amplified TCR beta libraries as 87-base-pair reads. The paper's data handling went like this. Across the 500 to 750 repertoires, a later analysis counted tens of millions of unique TCR beta chains, around 10 million of which were shared by at least two donors. Raw reads were error-corrected and collapsed into unique sequences by a nearest-neighbor algorithm in which closely related sequences were merged to remove PCR and sequencing errors. V, D and J gene segments were assigned by aligning CDR3 sequences to IMGT reference sequences. For a sequence to be retained, a match of at least six nucleotides was required to both a V gene segment and a J gene segment. Rearrangements were called productive when the CDR3 lacked stop codons and stayed in frame with V and J; all others were non-productive. CDR3 was defined according to IMGT convention as the region running from the second conserved V-encoded cysteine to the conserved J-encoded phenylalanine. The earlier analysis of a few hundred of the donors excluded any sequence lacking an unambiguous match to a single V gene segment. In an earlier analysis of several hundred of the donors, V segments were called functional above 56.7% productive rearrangements and were called segregating when the between-donor standard deviation exceeded 5%. A statistical classification framework was built to diagnose cytomegalovirus status from the catalog of TCR beta chain sequences. In a later analysis, TCR nucleotide sequences were compared against IMGT/GENE-DB human TR gene sequences so that V and J genes could be assigned. Using the TCRdist pipeline, a later analysis assigned CDR3 sequences along with most-parsimonious VDJ recombination scenarios. In a later analysis, each TCR beta chain was defined by its CDR3 amino acid sequence together with its V-gene family, and reads without a unique V-gene family were excluded. In a later analysis, fewer than 600 highly shared, low-generation-probability nucleotide sequences were removed to address suspected cross-contamination and a sequencing artifact. In a later analysis, a clonal expansion index was calculated for each public chain from normalized within-repertoire ranks of inferred template counts. A later analysis computed generation probabilities with a VDJ recombination model fitted to out-of-frame rearrangements, and checked the results against IGoR. In a later analysis, TCR-TCR, TCR-HLA and TCR-CMV co-occurrence was scored with hypergeometric tests, and a repertoire-size bias correction was applied to TCR pairs. False discovery rates were estimated in a later analysis by permuting HLA or CMV assignments 20 times. A later analysis grouped co-occurring TCRs with DBSCAN, adding TCRdist sequence similarity when clustering within HLA-allele-positive subsets. For co-occurrence clustering, repertoires with fewer than 30,000 or more than 120,000 public chains were excluded, along with about five repertoires with anomalous nucleotide sharing. TCRdb carries this immuneACCESS record with in-frame sequences only. Its versions omit some clonotypes, under half of them owing to an unresolved V gene in the studies checked, with the rest unexplained. V and J calls and clone size come straight from that table; D and trimming were deduced from the DNA. The sample table contains roughly 100,000 clones; only one count was recorded for approximately 82% of them. The ten largest clonotypes hold 2.5% to 3% of the sample.

CDR3 length: 15 amino acids, cysteine to phenylalanine. The retained sequence is limited to the CDR3, 45 bases, with the frame set at the first base. Trimming removed 2 bases from V and 1 base from J; the gene matches leave 3 bases unexplained. CDR1 and CDR2, looked up from the germline V gene (reference sequence), are SGHNT and YYREEE. Results the study describes overall, beyond this receptor: Broadly in line with IMGT annotations, most TCR beta V segments showed up in productive rearrangements about 87% or about 30% of the time in an earlier analysis of 587 of the donors. Strong co-occurrence of HLA alleles, especially DR and DQ, made assigning TCR associations to individual alleles difficult. A later genetic analysis reported fewer N-insertions in productive TCRs among donors in an Asian-associated ancestry cluster than the roughly 700-donor mean. A total of about 150 TCR beta chains were listed by the study as associated with cytomegalovirus. A further reported finding was that TCR beta sequences accurately predicted the HLA-A and HLA-B alleles for most subjects in the first cohort. Sequencing depth was assumed to be roughly uniform across donors in the presence/absence analyses, though that assumption may not hold. Because counts were too low, seventeen rarely observed V segments, including chromosome 9 orphons, were left out of the earlier analysis of 500 to 750 of the donors. Because HLA typing was unavailable for some donors at each locus, only the typed subset was used in association tests. The sequencing pipeline was judged likely to have produced a cluster of highly shared sequence variants as a technical artifact. At a false discovery rate of 0.05, a later analysis linked 16,951 TCR beta sequences to specific HLA alleles. Across donors, most TCR sequences were observed very rarely, whereas some public TCRs were present in many individuals. In a later analysis, several top co-occurrence clusters were reported to appear linked to parvovirus B19, influenza, CMV and Epstein-Barr virus. The authors suggested that the approach could potentially be generalized to other disease states and immunological phenotypes. Some IMGT-functional V segments, including TRBV6-2 and TRBV6-3, could not be distinguished by the 87-base-pair reads and were therefore excluded. Correlated functional status among segregating V segments might be attributable to linkage disequilibrium, but an unknown experimental factor could not be ruled out. According to a later analysis, most CMV-associated TCR beta chains appeared to be HLA-restricted, and the HLA associations seemed to be driven largely by CMV exposure. In a later analysis, the rate of TCR association differed among HLA loci, with DRB1 alleles having the most associated TCRs and HLA-C alleles having the fewest. The classifier was reported to diagnose cytomegalovirus status with high specificity and sensitivity in both the original cohort and the validation cohort. In a later analysis, HLA-associated TCR beta chains were found to be more clonally expanded and to have lower generation probabilities than equally common non-associated chains. A later genetic analysis associated a missense DCLRE1C variant with V-gene and J-gene trimming of TCR beta chains, and an independent cohort replicated the association. A few of the identified cytomegalovirus-associated TCR beta chains were confirmed in vitro to be specific for cytomegalovirus antigens. Only TCR beta chains were sequenced in this cohort, and the absence of alpha or paired-chain data limited detectable features. Immune exposure information for the cohort was limited to CMV serostatus.

The cohort was made up of about 610 healthy bone marrow donors. All cohort members were sampled while nominally healthy, although unrecorded immune exposures were likely present. The donor tested CMV seronegative and was one of the 352 seronegative cohort members. Every donor gave a peripheral blood sample, and the peripheral blood mononuclear cells from that sample were used for TCR beta sequencing. Genomic DNA extraction from the blood cell samples was performed with the Qiagen DNeasy Blood Extraction Kit. Remarks on this clone: Its antigen is currently not known. No per-base quality is available; no much larger clone lies one base away.

Input material: PBMCs. The TCR originated in a man in his forties in good health and CMV-seronegative. Recombination linked TRBV5-4 to TRBJ1-1, and 9 junctional nucleotides match TRBD1. The nucleotides read TGTGCCAGCAGCTTCGACAGGGGGAAGAACACTGAAGCTTTCTTT. Its product reads: CASSFDRGKNTEAFF.